The rows below give T cell receptor beta chains drawn from one sample of a study of T cells in localized non-small cell lung cancer. TCRdb's table, derived via immunoSEQ multiplex PCR, lists solely in-frame clones and lacks some. The table has approximately 80,000 clones, around 84% seen once. The sample consisted of peripheral blood, taken before any cancer treatment. The source is a female donor of 60 years or more with stage I lung adenocarcinoma. Both conserved end residues are part of each CDR3. The order of the fields is clone size, J gene, D gene, V gene, CDR3 DNA, CDR3 protein. The D gene is left open where the match is weak. A row's size may be missing; if present it is once, few, many or a size class.

clone_size: NA; j_call: TRBJ2-1; d_call: NA; v_call: TRBV28; cdr3_nt: TGTGCCAGCAGTGCCCGACTAGAGCACTACAATGAGCAGTTCTTC; cdr3_aa: CASSARLEHYNEQFF
clone_size: NA; j_call: TRBJ2-1; d_call: NA; v_call: TRBV7-3; cdr3_nt: TGTGCCAGCAGCTTGGCTAGCGAGGATGAGCAGTTCTTC; cdr3_aa: CASSLASEDEQFF
clone_size: NA; j_call: TRBJ2-7; d_call: TRBD1; v_call: TRBV28; cdr3_nt: TGTGCCACAGGCCGGGACAGGGTGCTTCGGGAGCAGTACTTC; cdr3_aa: CATGRDRVLREQYF
clone_size: few; j_call: TRBJ1-1; d_call: NA; v_call: TRBV14; cdr3_nt: TGTGCCAGCAGCCAAGATCAGGGAGGCTGGGGACGGGCTTTCTTT; cdr3_aa: CASSQDQGGWGRAFF
clone_size: NA; j_call: TRBJ1-2; d_call: TRBD1; v_call: TRBV5-6; cdr3_nt: TGTGCCAGCAGAAATACAGGGGCGGCTAACTATGGCTACACCTTC; cdr3_aa: CASRNTGAANYGYTF
clone_size: NA; j_call: TRBJ2-7; d_call: NA; v_call: TRBV7-2; cdr3_nt: TGTGCCAGCAGCCCCACAGGGTGGTACGAGCAGTACTTC; cdr3_aa: CASSPTGWYEQYF
clone_size: NA; j_call: TRBJ2-3; d_call: NA; v_call: TRBV2; cdr3_nt: TGTGCCAGCCTCAGAGGGCCCAGCACAGATACGCAGTATTTT; cdr3_aa: CASLRGPSTDTQYF
clone_size: NA; j_call: TRBJ2-7; d_call: NA; v_call: TRBV2; cdr3_nt: TGTGCCAGCAGTCCGGGACTGAACTACGAGCAGTACTTC; cdr3_aa: CASSPGLNYEQYF
clone_size: NA; j_call: TRBJ1-1; d_call: TRBD1; v_call: TRBV7-9; cdr3_nt: TGTGCCAGCATCCAATTTCCCGATTTTGGACAGGGAGCTTTCTTT; cdr3_aa: CASIQFPDFGQGAFF
clone_size: NA; j_call: TRBJ2-5; d_call: TRBD2; v_call: TRBV7-9; cdr3_nt: TGTGCCAGCAGCTTAAGGGCTAGCGGTCAAGAGACCCAGTACTTC; cdr3_aa: CASSLRASGQETQYF
clone_size: NA; j_call: TRBJ2-1; d_call: NA; v_call: TRBV15; cdr3_nt: TGTGCCACCAGCAGAGATTTCGGTAGCTTAGGGAATGAGCAGTTCTTC; cdr3_aa: CATSRDFGSLGNEQFF
clone_size: NA; j_call: TRBJ2-5; d_call: NA; v_call: TRBV4-1; cdr3_nt: TGCGCCAGCAGCCTCGGACGGACTCAAGAGACCCAGTACTTC; cdr3_aa: CASSLGRTQETQYF
clone_size: NA; j_call: TRBJ2-3; d_call: NA; v_call: TRBV7-3; cdr3_nt: TGTGCCAGCAGCCCCTCCTCTCTGGGACGAGATACGCAGTATTTT; cdr3_aa: CASSPSSLGRDTQYF
clone_size: many; j_call: TRBJ2-1; d_call: NA; v_call: TRBV7-9; cdr3_nt: TGTGCCAGCAGCAAGGCGGGTGAAGCTGAGCAGTTCTTC; cdr3_aa: CASSKAGEAEQFF
clone_size: NA; j_call: TRBJ2-3; d_call: NA; v_call: TRBV27; cdr3_nt: TGTGCCAGCACCCCCTTCGAACGAGGCCTGGTGAGGGGTACGCAGTATTTT; cdr3_aa: CASTPFERGLVRGTQYF
clone_size: few; j_call: TRBJ2-6; d_call: TRBD1; v_call: TRBV30; cdr3_nt: TGTGCCTCTTGGGACAGGAGCTCTGGGGCCAACGTCCTGACTTTC; cdr3_aa: CASWDRSSGANVLTF
clone_size: NA; j_call: TRBJ2-3; d_call: TRBD2; v_call: TRBV5-1; cdr3_nt: TGCGCCAGCAGCTATGGTGGACTAGCGGGAGAACAGGCAGATACGCAGTATTTT; cdr3_aa: CASSYGGLAGEQADTQYF
clone_size: NA; j_call: TRBJ2-1; d_call: NA; v_call: TRBV11-2; cdr3_nt: TGTGCCAGCAGCTTGGTGGGCCAAAATGAGCAGTTCTTC; cdr3_aa: CASSLVGQNEQFF
clone_size: NA; j_call: TRBJ2-2; d_call: NA; v_call: TRBV11-2; cdr3_nt: TGTGCCAGCAGCTTAGTGGAGGGGCGCTCCGGGGAGCTGTTTTTT; cdr3_aa: CASSLVEGRSGELFF
clone_size: NA; j_call: TRBJ1-1; d_call: NA; v_call: TRBV19; cdr3_nt: TGTGCCAGTAGTATAGCCCACTCGGGACTAAACACTGAAGCTTTCTTT; cdr3_aa: CASSIAHSGLNTEAFF
clone_size: NA; j_call: TRBJ2-5; d_call: NA; v_call: TRBV28; cdr3_nt: TGTGCCAGCAGTTGGGCAGAGGCAGAGACCCAGTACTTC; cdr3_aa: CASSWAEAETQYF
clone_size: NA; j_call: TRBJ1-4; d_call: TRBD1; v_call: TRBV5-1; cdr3_nt: TGCGCCAGCAGTTCAGGGGGAACAACTAATGAAAAACTGTTTTTT; cdr3_aa: CASSSGGTTNEKLFF
clone_size: few; j_call: TRBJ2-3; d_call: TRBD2; v_call: TRBV7-8; cdr3_nt: TGTGCCAGCAGCTTTCCATCCGGGACTAGCGGGAGGGTGGGTCACGATACGCAGTATTTT; cdr3_aa: CASSFPSGTSGRVGHDTQYF
clone_size: NA; j_call: TRBJ2-3; d_call: TRBD1; v_call: TRBV29-1; cdr3_nt: TGCAGCGTTGAAAGGGGGACAGGGGGCACAGATACGCAGTATTTT; cdr3_aa: CSVERGTGGTDTQYF
clone_size: NA; j_call: TRBJ1-4; d_call: TRBD1; v_call: TRBV19; cdr3_nt: TGCGCCACGGGGACAGGTCGAGAAAAACTGTTTTTT; cdr3_aa: CATGTGREKLFF
clone_size: NA; j_call: TRBJ2-1; d_call: TRBD1; v_call: TRBV5-6; cdr3_nt: TGTGCCAGCAGCCCCGGGACAGGATACAATGAGCAGTTCTTC; cdr3_aa: CASSPGTGYNEQFF
clone_size: few; j_call: TRBJ1-1; d_call: NA; v_call: TRBV29-1; cdr3_nt: TGCAGCGTTGACCCTTCTGACACTGAAGCTTTCTTT; cdr3_aa: CSVDPSDTEAFF
clone_size: few; j_call: TRBJ1-1; d_call: TRBD1; v_call: TRBV5-1; cdr3_nt: TGCGCCAGCACCCCCTTGGGTAGGGGGCCGAACACTGAAGCTTTCTTT; cdr3_aa: CASTPLGRGPNTEAFF
clone_size: NA; j_call: TRBJ2-7; d_call: TRBD1; v_call: TRBV7-6; cdr3_nt: TGTGCCAGCAGCTTAGGGGGACAGGGAGATCACGAGCAGTACTTC; cdr3_aa: CASSLGGQGDHEQYF
clone_size: once; j_call: TRBJ1-2; d_call: NA; v_call: TRBV5-8; cdr3_nt: TGTGCTTCCCATGCTGGGGGCGGTGAAATCTATGGCTACACCTTC; cdr3_aa: CASHAGGGEIYGYTF
clone_size: NA; j_call: TRBJ2-1; d_call: TRBD2; v_call: TRBV27; cdr3_nt: TGTGCCAGCAGAGCTAGTGGTCAGGGTTCGGGGGGCTACAATGAGCAGTTCTTC; cdr3_aa: CASRASGQGSGGYNEQFF
clone_size: NA; j_call: TRBJ1-2; d_call: NA; v_call: TRBV29-1; cdr3_nt: TGCAGCGTTGTTGGCAGGGTTGAAGTGGGCTACACCTTC; cdr3_aa: CSVVGRVEVGYTF
clone_size: few; j_call: TRBJ2-5; d_call: NA; v_call: TRBV30; cdr3_nt: TGTGCCTACGGTGGGACCCAGTACTTC; cdr3_aa: CAYGGTQYF
clone_size: NA; j_call: TRBJ2-1; d_call: NA; v_call: TRBV29-1; cdr3_nt: TGCAGCGTTGGGGGCGGAATCTCCTACAATGAGCAGTTCTTC; cdr3_aa: CSVGGGISYNEQFF
clone_size: NA; j_call: TRBJ2-7; d_call: TRBD2; v_call: TRBV5-8; cdr3_nt: TGTGCCAGCAGCCACACGGGACTAGCGGGGTCTCACTCCTACGAGCAGTACTTC; cdr3_aa: CASSHTGLAGSHSYEQYF